These T cell receptor beta chains were read from a single sample in a study of blood T cell repertoires in COVID-19. Profiled with immunoSEQ multiplex PCR; TCRdb holds only in-frame clones, not every one. Of 150,000 to 200,000 clones listed, 65% to 90% are singletons. Sequenced material: peripheral blood. The receptors here all came from a human donor in a cohort sampled during active COVID-19. Both conserved end residues are part of each CDR3. The D gene is left open where the match is weak. Only some rows state a clone size, as once, few, many or a class for expanded clones.

d_gene: -; v_gene: TRBV6-5; j_gene: TRBJ2-7; abundance: -; CDR3nt: TGTGCCAGCAGTTACTCGAACGCGGGGGAGCAGTACTTC; CDR3aa: CASSYSNAGEQYF
d_gene: -; v_gene: TRBV7-2; j_gene: TRBJ2-7; abundance: -; CDR3nt: TGTGCCAGCAGCTTAAGCGGATCGTGGAGGGTGGAGCAGTACTTC; CDR3aa: CASSLSGSWRVEQYF
d_gene: TRBD2; v_gene: TRBV28; j_gene: TRBJ2-7; abundance: few; CDR3nt: TGTGCCAGCAGTACTAGCGGGAGCCTCTCCTACGAGCAGTACTTC; CDR3aa: CASSTSGSLSYEQYF
d_gene: -; v_gene: TRBV19; j_gene: TRBJ1-1; abundance: few; CDR3nt: TGTGCCAGTAGAATCCGGTCTGAAGCTTTCTTT; CDR3aa: CASRIRSEAFF
d_gene: TRBD2; v_gene: TRBV2; j_gene: TRBJ2-7; abundance: -; CDR3nt: TGTGCCAGCAGTGTTCGGACTAGCGGGAGCTACGAGCAGTACTTC; CDR3aa: CASSVRTSGSYEQYF
d_gene: -; v_gene: TRBV6-5; j_gene: TRBJ2-1; abundance: once; CDR3nt: TGTGCCAGCAGACGCGAACTAGCTGCAAATGAGCAGTTCTTC; CDR3aa: CASRRELAANEQFF
d_gene: TRBD1; v_gene: TRBV10-1; j_gene: TRBJ2-2; abundance: -; CDR3nt: TGCGCCAGCAGTGTCGGACAGGGGTCGGTCACCGGGGAGCTGTTTTTT; CDR3aa: CASSVGQGSVTGELFF
d_gene: TRBD1; v_gene: TRBV18; j_gene: TRBJ2-1; abundance: -; CDR3nt: TGTGCCAGCTCATCACTTCAGGGGGCGAATGAGCAGTTCTTC; CDR3aa: CASSSLQGANEQFF
d_gene: TRBD1; v_gene: TRBV5-1; j_gene: TRBJ1-2; abundance: few; CDR3nt: TGCGCCAGCGGGGAGACAGGGTATGGCTACACCTTC; CDR3aa: CASGETGYGYTF
d_gene: -; v_gene: TRBV7-2; j_gene: TRBJ1-6; abundance: few; CDR3nt: TGTGCCAGCAGCCCCGGGGAGGGTGCCAATAATTCACCCCTCCACTTT; CDR3aa: CASSPGEGANNSPLHF
d_gene: -; v_gene: TRBV25-1; j_gene: TRBJ2-2; abundance: -; CDR3nt: TGTGCCAGCGGCTCCCAGGGATCCACCGGGGAGCTGTTTTTT; CDR3aa: CASGSQGSTGELFF
d_gene: -; v_gene: TRBV7-9; j_gene: TRBJ1-2; abundance: -; CDR3nt: TGTGCCAGCAGCTCTACCGGGGCCGGGGGGTATGGCTACACCTTC; CDR3aa: CASSSTGAGGYGYTF
d_gene: -; v_gene: TRBV4-2; j_gene: TRBJ2-7; abundance: -; CDR3nt: TGTGCCAGCAGCCAAGATCCGGGGACCTACGAGCAGTACTTC; CDR3aa: CASSQDPGTYEQYF
d_gene: TRBD1; v_gene: TRBV6-5; j_gene: TRBJ2-2; abundance: -; CDR3nt: TGTGCCAGCAGTTACTCGTGGGGACAGGGTTCCGGGGAGCTGTTTTTT; CDR3aa: CASSYSWGQGSGELFF
d_gene: TRBD1; v_gene: TRBV7-2; j_gene: TRBJ2-7; abundance: once; CDR3nt: TGTGCCAGCAGCACCCAAACAGGGGGCAGTGAGCAGTACTTC; CDR3aa: CASSTQTGGSEQYF
d_gene: -; v_gene: TRBV12-3/TRBV12-4; j_gene: TRBJ2-2; abundance: -; CDR3nt: TGTGCCAGCAGACTTAACACCGGGGAGCTGTTTTTT; CDR3aa: CASRLNTGELFF
d_gene: TRBD1; v_gene: TRBV5-1; j_gene: TRBJ1-3; abundance: -; CDR3nt: TGCGCCAGCAGCTCGGACAGGGGGCCTGGAAACACCATATATTTT; CDR3aa: CASSSDRGPGNTIYF
d_gene: -; v_gene: TRBV7-3; j_gene: TRBJ2-2; abundance: -; CDR3nt: TGTGCCAGCAGCTTCCTGGCTAGCGAAAACACCGGGGAGCTGTTTTTT; CDR3aa: CASSFLASENTGELFF
d_gene: TRBD1; v_gene: TRBV11-1; j_gene: TRBJ2-5; abundance: once; CDR3nt: TGTGCCAGCAGCGCCCGACAGGGCCGATACCAAGAGACCCAGTACTTC; CDR3aa: CASSARQGRYQETQYF
d_gene: -; v_gene: TRBV27; j_gene: TRBJ2-1; abundance: -; CDR3nt: TGTGCCAGCAGTATCCTCTCAGGGTCCAATGAGCAGTTCTTC; CDR3aa: CASSILSGSNEQFF
d_gene: -; v_gene: TRBV5-1; j_gene: TRBJ2-6; abundance: -; CDR3nt: TGCGCCAGCAGCTTGGAACCCGGACAAATATTCTCTGGGGCCAACGTCCTGACTTTC; CDR3aa: CASSLEPGQIFSGANVLTF
d_gene: TRBD2; v_gene: TRBV19; j_gene: TRBJ2-6; abundance: -; CDR3nt: TGTGCCAGTACCAAAAGCGGGGGAACCGGGGCCAACGTCCTGACTTTC; CDR3aa: CASTKSGGTGANVLTF
d_gene: -; v_gene: TRBV27; j_gene: TRBJ2-1; abundance: -; CDR3nt: TGTGCCAGCAGTTCGGGACTCCAGATCTACAATGAGCAGTTCTTC; CDR3aa: CASSSGLQIYNEQFF